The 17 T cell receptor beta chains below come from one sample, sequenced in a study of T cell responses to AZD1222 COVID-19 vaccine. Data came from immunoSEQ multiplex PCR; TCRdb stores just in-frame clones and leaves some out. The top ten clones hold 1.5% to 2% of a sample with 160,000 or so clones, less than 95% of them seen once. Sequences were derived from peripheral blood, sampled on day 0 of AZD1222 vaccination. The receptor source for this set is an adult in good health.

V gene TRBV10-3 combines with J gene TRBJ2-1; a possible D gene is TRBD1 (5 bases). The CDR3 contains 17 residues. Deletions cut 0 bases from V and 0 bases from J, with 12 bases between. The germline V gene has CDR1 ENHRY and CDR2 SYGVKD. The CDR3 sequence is CAISESAGKSSYNEQFF. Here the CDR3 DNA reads TGTGCCATCAGTGAGTCGGCAGGGAAAAGCTCCTACAATGAGCAGTTCTTC.

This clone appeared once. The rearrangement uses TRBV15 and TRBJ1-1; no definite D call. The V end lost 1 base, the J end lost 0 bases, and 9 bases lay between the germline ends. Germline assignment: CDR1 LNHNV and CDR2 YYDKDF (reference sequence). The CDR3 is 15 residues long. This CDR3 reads CATSRVPYMNTEAFF. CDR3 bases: TGTGCCACCAGCAGAGTGCCCTACATGAACACTGAAGCTTTCTTT.

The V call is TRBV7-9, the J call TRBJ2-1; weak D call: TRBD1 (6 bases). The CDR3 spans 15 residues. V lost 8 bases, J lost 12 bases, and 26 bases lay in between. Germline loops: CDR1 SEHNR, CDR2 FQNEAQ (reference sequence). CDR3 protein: CASGPKPGTSRGQFF. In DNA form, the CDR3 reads TGTGCCAGCGGCCCGAAACCGGGCACCTCCAGGGGGCAGTTCTTC.

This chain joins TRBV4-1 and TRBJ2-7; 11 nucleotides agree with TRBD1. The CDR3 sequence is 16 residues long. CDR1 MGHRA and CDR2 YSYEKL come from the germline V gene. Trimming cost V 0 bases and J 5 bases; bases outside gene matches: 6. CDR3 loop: CASSQDPGTGGHEQYF. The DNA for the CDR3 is TGCGCCAGCAGCCAAGATCCCGGGACAGGGGGTCACGAGCAGTACTTC.

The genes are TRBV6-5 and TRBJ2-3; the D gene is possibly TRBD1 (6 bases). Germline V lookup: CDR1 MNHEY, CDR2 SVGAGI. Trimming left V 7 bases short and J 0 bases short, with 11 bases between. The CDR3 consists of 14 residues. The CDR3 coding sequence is TGTGCCAGCACATGGACAGCCAGCACAGATACGCAGTATTTT. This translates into CASTWTASTDTQYF.

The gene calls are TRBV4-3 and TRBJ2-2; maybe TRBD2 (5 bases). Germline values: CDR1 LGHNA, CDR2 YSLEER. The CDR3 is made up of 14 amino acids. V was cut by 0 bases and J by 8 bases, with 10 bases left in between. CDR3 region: CASSQDGRGGELFF. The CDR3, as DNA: TGCGCCAGCAGCCAAGATGGACGCGGGGGGGAGCTGTTTTTT.

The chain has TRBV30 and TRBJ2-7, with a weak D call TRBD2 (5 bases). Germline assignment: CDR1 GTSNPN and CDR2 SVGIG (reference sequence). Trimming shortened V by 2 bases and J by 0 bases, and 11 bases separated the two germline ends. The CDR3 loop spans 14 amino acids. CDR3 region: CAWSNNGLSYEQYF. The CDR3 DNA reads TGTGCCTGGAGTAACAACGGACTCTCCTACGAGCAGTACTTC.

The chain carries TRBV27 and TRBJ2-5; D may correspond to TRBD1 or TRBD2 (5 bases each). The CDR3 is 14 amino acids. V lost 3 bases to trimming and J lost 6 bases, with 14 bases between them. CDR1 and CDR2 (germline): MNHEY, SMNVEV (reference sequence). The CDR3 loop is CASSFSRRDQTQYF. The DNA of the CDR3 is TGTGCCAGCAGTTTTAGTCGTCGGGACCAGACCCAGTACTTC.

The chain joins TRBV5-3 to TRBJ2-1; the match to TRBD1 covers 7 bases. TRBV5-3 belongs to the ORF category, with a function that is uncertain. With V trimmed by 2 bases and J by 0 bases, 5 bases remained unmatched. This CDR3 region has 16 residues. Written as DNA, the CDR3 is TGTGCCAGAAGCTTTACAGGGGCGGGCTCCTACAATGAGCAGTTCTTC. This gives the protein CARSFTGAGSYNEQFF.

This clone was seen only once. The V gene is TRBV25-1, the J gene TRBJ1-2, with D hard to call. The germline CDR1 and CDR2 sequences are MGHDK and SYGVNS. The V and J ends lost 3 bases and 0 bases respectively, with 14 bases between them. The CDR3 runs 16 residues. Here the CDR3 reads CASSDSWPDANYGYTF. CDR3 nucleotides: TGTGCCAGCAGTGACTCCTGGCCTGACGCTAACTATGGCTACACCTTC.

In DNA form, the CDR3 reads TGTGCCAGTAGTATAGAGACTAGCGGGACCACTGAGCAGTTCTTC. It encodes CASSIETSGTTEQFF. The chain recombines TRBV19 with TRBJ2-1, with TRBD2 matching over 11 bases. The CDR3 has 15 residues. V lost 0 bases and J lost 9; bases outside the gene matches: 4. Germline V lookup: CDR1 LNHDA, CDR2 SQIVND (reference sequence).

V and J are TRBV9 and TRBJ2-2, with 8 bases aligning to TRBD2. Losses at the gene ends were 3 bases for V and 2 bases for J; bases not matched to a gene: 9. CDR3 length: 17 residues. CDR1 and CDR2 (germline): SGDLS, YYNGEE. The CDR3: CASSGAGRANNTGELFF. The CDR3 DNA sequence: TGTGCCAGCAGCGGTGCCGGGAGGGCAAATAACACCGGGGAGCTGTTTTTT.

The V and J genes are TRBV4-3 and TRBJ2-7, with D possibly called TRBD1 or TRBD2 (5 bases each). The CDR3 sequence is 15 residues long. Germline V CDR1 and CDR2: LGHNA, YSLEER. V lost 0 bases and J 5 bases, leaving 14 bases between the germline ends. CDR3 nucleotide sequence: TGCGCCAGCAGCCAAGATCTGAGGGGTTCCGACGAGCAGTACTTC. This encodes CASSQDLRGSDEQYF.

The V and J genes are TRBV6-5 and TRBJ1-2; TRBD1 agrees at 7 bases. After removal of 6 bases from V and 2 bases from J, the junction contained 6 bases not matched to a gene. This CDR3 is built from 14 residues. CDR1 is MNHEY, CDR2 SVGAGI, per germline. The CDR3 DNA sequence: TGTGCCAGCAGGTGGTCAGGGGGAAACTATGGCTACACCTTC. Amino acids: CASRWSGGNYGYTF.

CDR3 bases: TGCGCCAGCAGCCCCGAAGCGACGACTATCGGACAGATCTATGGCTACACCTTC. This translates into CASSPEATTIGQIYGYTF. The rearrangement links TRBV5-1 to TRBJ1-2, with D tentatively TRBD1 (6 bases). The V end was cut by 4 bases, the J end by 4 bases, with 26 bases between. Per germline, CDR1 SGHRS and CDR2 YFSETQ. The CDR3 runs to 18 residues.

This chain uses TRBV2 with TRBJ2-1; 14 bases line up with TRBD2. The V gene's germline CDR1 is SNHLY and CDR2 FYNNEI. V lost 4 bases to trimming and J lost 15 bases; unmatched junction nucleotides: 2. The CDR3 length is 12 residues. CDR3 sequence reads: CASSGTSGRLFF. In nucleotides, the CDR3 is TGTGCCAGCAGTGGGACTAGCGGGAGGCTGTTCTTC.

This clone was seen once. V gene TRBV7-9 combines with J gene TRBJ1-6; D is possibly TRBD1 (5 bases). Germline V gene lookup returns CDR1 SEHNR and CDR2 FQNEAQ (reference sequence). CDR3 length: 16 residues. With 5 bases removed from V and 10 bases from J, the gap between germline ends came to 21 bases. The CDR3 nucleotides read TGTGCCAGCAGCGCCTCCAATCAGGGTAGAAAATCACCCCTCCACTTT. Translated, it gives CASSASNQGRKSPLHF.